A single T cell receptor (beta chain) is shown here with its context. What it binds is not known. Naive cells were sorted as CD45RO-, CCR7+, CD27+ and CD95-. The sample is drawn from a study of CXCR3-negative and CXCR3-positive naive CD8 T cells. Study overall: There were roughly 140 million TRB reads altogether, and each library had about 1.5 +/- 0.3 million of them. Regarding the study as a whole: Compared with CXCR3-negative naive cells, CXCR3-positive naive cells showed more hydrophobic TRB CDR3s.

All TRB cDNA libraries came from 5' RACE performed with UMI labels. TCRdb reworked the 5' RACE reads into one entry per CDR3 protein, no DNA. The specimen's table records about 110,000 distinct CDR3 sequences. This CDR3 has 15 amino acids. Germline assignment: CDR1 SGHRS and CDR2 YFSETQ. This sequence originates from a human donor in good health. Some clones in this sample may be carry-over from other donors' samples. Sequenced material: naive CXCR3+ CD8+ T cells from blood. Subset denoted: CD45RO-CCR7+CD27+CD95- naive CD8+ T cells expressing CXCR3 (TNR3+). The rearrangement joins TRBV5-1 to TRBJ2-7; TCRdb's D call of TRBD2 is untestable without DNA. This chain's CDR3 is CASSLDGGGAYEQYF.